The source of this T cell receptor beta chain is a study of cytomegalovirus exposure and HLA in healthy donors. Study observations and caveats: Researchers reported in a later analysis that a missense DCLRE1C variant was tied to TCR beta V- and J-gene trimming. The classifier was said to identify cytomegalovirus status with high specificity and sensitivity.

Of note for this clone: Its antigen is unidentified.

Both 60 Vbeta primers and 13 Jbeta primers went into the PCR. Per the original methods: There were 80 million or so unique TCR beta chains by a later count, and 8.5 million to 14 million of them were shared. The table came from immunoSEQ multiplex PCR; TCRdb's copy has only in-frame clones and leaves some out. The DNA was the basis for D and trimming; V, J and clone size are from that table. Of roughly 70,000 clones in the sample, roughly nine tenths were seen once. This receptor was obtained from a woman aged 25 to 39 in good health and CMV-seropositive. The sequencing sample was made of PBMCs.

The DNA of the CDR3 is TGTGCCAGCAGTGAAGTTTTGACAGTGACCACTGAAGCTTTCTTT. This codes for CASSEVLTVTTEAFF. The chain employs TRBV2 and TRBJ1-1; the D gene is possibly TRBD1 (5 bases). The CDR3 consists of 15 residues. Trimming removed 1 base at V and 4 bases at J, with 13 bases between. CDR1 and CDR2 from the germline V gene are SNHLY and FYNNEI.